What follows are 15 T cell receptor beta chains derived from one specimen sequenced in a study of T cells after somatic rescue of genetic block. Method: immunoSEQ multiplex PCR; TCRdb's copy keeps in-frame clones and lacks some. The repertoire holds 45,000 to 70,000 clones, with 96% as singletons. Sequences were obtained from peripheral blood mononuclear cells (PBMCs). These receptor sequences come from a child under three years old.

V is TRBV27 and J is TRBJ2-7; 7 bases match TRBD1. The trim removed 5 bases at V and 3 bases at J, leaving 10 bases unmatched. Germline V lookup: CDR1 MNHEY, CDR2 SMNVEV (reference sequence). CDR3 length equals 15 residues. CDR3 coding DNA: TGTGCCAGCAGTACAAGAGCAGGGGGAGACTACGAGCAGTACTTC. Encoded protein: CASSTRAGGDYEQYF.

The CDR3 coding sequence is TGTGCCAGCAGCGGACAGGGGGCCTACGAGCAGTACTTC. Its translation is CASSGQGAYEQYF. The chain links TRBV2 to TRBJ2-7, with 10 bases fitting TRBD1. Germline values: CDR1 SNHLY, CDR2 FYNNEI. This CDR3 contains 13 residues. Trimming removed 6 bases from V and 2 bases from J; junction bases left unmatched: 1.

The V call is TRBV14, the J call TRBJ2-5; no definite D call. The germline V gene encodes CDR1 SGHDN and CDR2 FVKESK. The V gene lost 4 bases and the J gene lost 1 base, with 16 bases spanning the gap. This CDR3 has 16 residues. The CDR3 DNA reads TGTGCCAGCAGCCCGAATGGCGGTACCCCCCAAGAGACCCAGTACTTC. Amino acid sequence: CASSPNGGTPQETQYF.

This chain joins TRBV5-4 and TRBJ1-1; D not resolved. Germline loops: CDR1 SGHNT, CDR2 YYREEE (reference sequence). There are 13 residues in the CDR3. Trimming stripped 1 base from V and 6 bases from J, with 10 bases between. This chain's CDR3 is CASSLTQTAEAFF. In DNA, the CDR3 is TGTGCCAGCAGCTTGACTCAGACGGCTGAAGCTTTCTTT. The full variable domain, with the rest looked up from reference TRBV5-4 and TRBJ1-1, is ETGVTQSPTHLIKTRGQQVTLRCSSQSGHNTVSWYQQALGQGPQFIFQYYREEENGRGNFPPRFSGLQFPNYSSELNVNALELDDSALYLCASSLTQTAEAFFGQGTRLTVV.

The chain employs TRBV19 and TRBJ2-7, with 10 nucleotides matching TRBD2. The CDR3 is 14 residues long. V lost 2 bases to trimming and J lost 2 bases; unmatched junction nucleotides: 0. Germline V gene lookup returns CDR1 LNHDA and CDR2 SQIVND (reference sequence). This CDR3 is CASSISGRAYEQYF. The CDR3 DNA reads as TGTGCCAGTAGTATAAGCGGGAGGGCCTACGAGCAGTACTTC.

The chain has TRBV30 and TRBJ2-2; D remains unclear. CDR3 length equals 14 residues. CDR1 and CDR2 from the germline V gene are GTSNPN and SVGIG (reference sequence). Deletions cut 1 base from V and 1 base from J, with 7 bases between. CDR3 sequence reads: CAWSGVQNTGELFF. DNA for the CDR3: TGTGCCTGGAGTGGGGTACAGAACACCGGGGAGCTGTTTTTT.

CDR3 loop: CASRRGGGNEQFF. The CDR3 nucleotides are TGTGCCAGCAGACGGGGAGGGGGGAATGAGCAGTTCTTC. The J gene is TRBJ2-1, the V gene TRBV28; possibly TRBD2 for D (7 bases). CDR1 and CDR2 (germline): MDHEN, SYDVKM. V gave up 6 bases and J gave up 7 bases, with 13 bases separating them. This CDR3 has 13 amino acids.

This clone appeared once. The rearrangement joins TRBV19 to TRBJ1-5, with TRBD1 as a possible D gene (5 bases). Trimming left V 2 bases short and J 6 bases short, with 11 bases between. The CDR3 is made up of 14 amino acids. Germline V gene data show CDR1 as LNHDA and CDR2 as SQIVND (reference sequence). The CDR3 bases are TGTGCCAGTAGTATAAGGGGCAGCGCTCAGCCCCAGCATTTT. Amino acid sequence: CASSIRGSAQPQHF.

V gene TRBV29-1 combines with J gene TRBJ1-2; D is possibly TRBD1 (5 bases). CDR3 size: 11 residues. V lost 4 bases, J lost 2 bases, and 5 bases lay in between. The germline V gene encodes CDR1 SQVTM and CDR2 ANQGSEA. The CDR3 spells CSVGTNYGYTF. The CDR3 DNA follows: TGCAGCGTTGGGACAAACTATGGCTACACCTTC.

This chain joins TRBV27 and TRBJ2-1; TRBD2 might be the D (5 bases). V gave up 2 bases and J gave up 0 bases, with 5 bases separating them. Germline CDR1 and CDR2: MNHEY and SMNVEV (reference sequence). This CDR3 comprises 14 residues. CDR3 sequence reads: CASSLGLSYNEQFF. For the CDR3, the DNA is TGTGCCAGCAGTTTAGGACTCTCCTACAATGAGCAGTTCTTC.

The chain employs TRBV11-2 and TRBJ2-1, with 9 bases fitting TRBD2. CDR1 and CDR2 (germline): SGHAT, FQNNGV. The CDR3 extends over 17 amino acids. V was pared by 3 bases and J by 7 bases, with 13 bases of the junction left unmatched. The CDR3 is CASSFRTSGRLGNEQFF. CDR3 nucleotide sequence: TGTGCCAGCAGCTTCAGGACCAGCGGGAGGTTGGGGAATGAGCAGTTCTTC.

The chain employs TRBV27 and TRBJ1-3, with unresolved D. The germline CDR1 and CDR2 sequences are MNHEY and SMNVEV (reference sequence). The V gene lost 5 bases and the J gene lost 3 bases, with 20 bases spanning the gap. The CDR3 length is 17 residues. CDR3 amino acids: CASSPQAGRINGNTIYF. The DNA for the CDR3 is TGTGCCAGCAGTCCCCAGGCAGGAAGGATAAATGGAAACACCATATATTTT.

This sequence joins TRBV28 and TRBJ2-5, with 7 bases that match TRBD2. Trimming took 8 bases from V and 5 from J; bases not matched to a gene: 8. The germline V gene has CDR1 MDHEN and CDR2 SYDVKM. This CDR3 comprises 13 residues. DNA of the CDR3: TGTGCCAGCTGTGGCGGGAGTGAGGAGACCCAGTACTTC. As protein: CASCGGSEETQYF. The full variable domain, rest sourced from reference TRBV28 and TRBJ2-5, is DVKVTQSSRYLVKRTGEKVFLECVQDMDHENMFWYRQDPGLGLRLIYFSYDVKMKEKGDIPEGYSVSREKKERFSLILESASTNQTSMYLCASCGGSEETQYFGPGTRLLVL.

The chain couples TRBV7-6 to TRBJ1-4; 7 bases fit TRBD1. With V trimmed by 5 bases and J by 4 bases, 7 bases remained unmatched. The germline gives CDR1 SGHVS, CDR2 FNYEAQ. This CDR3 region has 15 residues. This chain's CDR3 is CASSPRAGGNEKLFF. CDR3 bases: TGTGCCAGCAGCCCCCGAGCAGGGGGTAATGAAAAACTGTTTTTT.

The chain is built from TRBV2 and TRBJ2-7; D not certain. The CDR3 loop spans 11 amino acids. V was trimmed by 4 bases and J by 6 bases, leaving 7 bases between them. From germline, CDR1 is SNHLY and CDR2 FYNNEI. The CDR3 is CASSVRGEQYF. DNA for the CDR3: TGTGCCAGCAGTGTTCGAGGCGAGCAGTACTTC.